The subject of this entry is one T cell receptor (beta chain). What it binds is unknown. The data are from a study of OX40 agonist ivuxolimab in advanced cancers. Study at large: The patients received ivuxolimab by intravenous route every 2 weeks at 0.01 to 10 mg/kg. Antecedent anti-PD-1, anti-PD-L1 or anti-CTLA-4 therapy was permissible, with around 40% having received some. Study-wide results and limits: CD4+ T cells averaged fewer expanded clones than CD8+ T cells.

Repertoires were generated with immunoSEQ multiplex PCR, while TCRdb's copy carries only in-frame clones and drops some. The top ten hold about 5.2% of the sample, which has tens of thousands of clones, 65% to 85% seen once. The CDR3 spans 15 residues. Germline-derived CDR1 and CDR2 are MGHDK and SYGVNS. V was clipped by 1 base and J by 3 bases; unmatched bases: 3. The chain employs TRBV25-1 and TRBJ2-1, with 7 positions matching TRBD1. The sequence derives from an adult with an advanced solid tumor such as melanoma, head and neck, liver or kidney cancer. The source material was CD4+ or CD8+ T cells sorted from blood, sampled in a trial of the OX40 agonist ivuxolimab. CDR3: CASSELAGGYNEQFF. Here the CDR3 DNA reads TGTGCCAGCAGTGAATTGGCAGGGGGCTACAATGAGCAGTTCTTC.